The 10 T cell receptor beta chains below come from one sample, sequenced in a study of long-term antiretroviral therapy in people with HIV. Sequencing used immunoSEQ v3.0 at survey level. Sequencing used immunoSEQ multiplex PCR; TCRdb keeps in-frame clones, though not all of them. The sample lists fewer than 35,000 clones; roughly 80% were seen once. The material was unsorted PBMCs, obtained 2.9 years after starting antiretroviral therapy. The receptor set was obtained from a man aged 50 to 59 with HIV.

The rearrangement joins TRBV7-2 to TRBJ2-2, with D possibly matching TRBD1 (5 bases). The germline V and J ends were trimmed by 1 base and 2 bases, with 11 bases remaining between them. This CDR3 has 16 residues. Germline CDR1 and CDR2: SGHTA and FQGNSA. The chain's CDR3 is CASSLVGRANTGELFF. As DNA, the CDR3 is TGTGCCAGCAGCTTAGTAGGCAGGGCAAACACCGGGGAGCTGTTTTTT.

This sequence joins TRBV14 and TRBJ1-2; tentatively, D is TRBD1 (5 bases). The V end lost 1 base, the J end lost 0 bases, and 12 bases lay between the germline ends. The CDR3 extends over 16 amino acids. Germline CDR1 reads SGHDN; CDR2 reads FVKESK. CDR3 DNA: TGTGCCAGCAGCCAAGGTCGGGGCAGATCTAACTATGGCTACACCTTC. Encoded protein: CASSQGRGRSNYGYTF.

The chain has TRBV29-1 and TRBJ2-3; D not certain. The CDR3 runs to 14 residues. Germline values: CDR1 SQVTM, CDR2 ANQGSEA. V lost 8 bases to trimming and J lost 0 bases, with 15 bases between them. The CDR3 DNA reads TGCAGCAAAATGGGGTTTGACAGCACAGATACGCAGTATTTT. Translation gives CSKMGFDSTDTQYF.

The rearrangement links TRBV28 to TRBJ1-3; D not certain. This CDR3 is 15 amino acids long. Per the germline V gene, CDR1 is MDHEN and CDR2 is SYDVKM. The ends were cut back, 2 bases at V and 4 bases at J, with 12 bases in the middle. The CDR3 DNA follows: TGTGCCAGCAGTTTAGGGGTATCGGGGGGAAACACCATATATTTT. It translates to CASSLGVSGGNTIYF.

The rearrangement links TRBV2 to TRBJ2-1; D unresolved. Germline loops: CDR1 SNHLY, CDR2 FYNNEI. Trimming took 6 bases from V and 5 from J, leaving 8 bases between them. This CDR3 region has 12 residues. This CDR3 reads CASSLKDNEQFF. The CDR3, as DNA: TGTGCCAGCAGCCTCAAGGACAATGAGCAGTTCTTC.

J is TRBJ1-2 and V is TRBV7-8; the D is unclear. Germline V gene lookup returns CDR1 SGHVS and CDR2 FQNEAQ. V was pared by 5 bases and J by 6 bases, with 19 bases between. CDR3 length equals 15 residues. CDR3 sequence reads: CASSRSVRVSDGYTF. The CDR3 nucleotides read TGTGCCAGCAGCCGGTCGGTGAGGGTCTCGGATGGCTACACCTTC. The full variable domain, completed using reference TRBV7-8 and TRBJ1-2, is GAGVSQSPRYKVAKRGQDVALRCDPISGHVSLFWYQQALGQGPEFLTYFQNEAQLDKSGLPSDRFFAERPEGSVSTLKIQRTQQEDSAVYLCASSRSVRVSDGYTFGSGTRLTVV.

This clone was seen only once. The CDR3 spells CASSFLPGQGTNTEAFF. The DNA for the CDR3 is TGTGCCAGCAGCTTCCTACCGGGACAGGGTACGAACACTGAAGCTTTCTTT. This chain uses TRBV7-2 with TRBJ1-1; 9 bases map to TRBD1. Trimming cost V 3 bases and J 1 base; bases outside gene matches: 9. The CDR3 contains 17 residues. Germline assignment: CDR1 SGHTA and CDR2 FQGNSA.

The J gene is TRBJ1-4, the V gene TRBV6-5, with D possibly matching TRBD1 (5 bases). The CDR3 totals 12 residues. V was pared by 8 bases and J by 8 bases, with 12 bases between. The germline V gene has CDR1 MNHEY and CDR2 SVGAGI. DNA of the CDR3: TGTGCCAGCGGGCAGGGAGGGGAAAAACTGTTTTTT. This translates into CASGQGGEKLFF.

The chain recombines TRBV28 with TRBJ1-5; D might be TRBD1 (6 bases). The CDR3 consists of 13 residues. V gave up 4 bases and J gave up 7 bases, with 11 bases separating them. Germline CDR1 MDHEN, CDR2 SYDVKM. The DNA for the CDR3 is TGTGCCAGCAGTTCAACAGGGACCCAGCCCCAGCATTTT. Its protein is CASSSTGTQPQHF.

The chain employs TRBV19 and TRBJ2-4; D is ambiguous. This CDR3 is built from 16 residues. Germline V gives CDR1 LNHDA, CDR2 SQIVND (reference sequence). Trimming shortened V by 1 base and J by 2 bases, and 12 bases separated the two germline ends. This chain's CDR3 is CASSIGTVIPKNIQYF. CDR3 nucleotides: TGTGCCAGTAGTATAGGAACAGTCATCCCCAAAAACATTCAGTACTTC. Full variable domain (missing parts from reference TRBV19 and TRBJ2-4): DGGITQSPKYLFRKEGQNVTLSCEQNLNHDAMYWYRQDPGQGLRLIYYSQIVNDFQKGDIAEGYSVSREKKESFPLTVTSAQKNPTAFYLCASSIGTVIPKNIQYFGAGTRLSVL.